This T cell receptor beta chain was profiled in a study of Ad26.COV2.S vaccination and SARS-CoV-2 variants. The V end was cut by 11 bases, the J end by 7 bases, with 17 bases between. The CDR3 has 12 residues. Per germline, CDR1 MNHEY and CDR2 SVGAGI. Treatment here: around 19 received Ad26.COV2.S at low or high dose, single or two shots; about 5 received placebo; per-sample allocation not given. It was on day 63 after the first vaccine or placebo injection that samples were taken. Sequencing used immunoSEQ multiplex PCR; TCRdb keeps in-frame clones, though not all of them. The sample shows hundreds of thousands of clones, about 89% of them seen only once.

The origin of this receptor is a person aged 18-60 years who received the Ad26.COV2.S COVID-19 vaccine or a placebo. The specimen comprised peripheral blood, sampled in a trial of Ad26.COV2.S vaccine versus placebo. This chain joins TRBV6-5 and TRBJ1-1, with a possible D match to TRBD1 (6 bases). The CDR3: CAVRTVAFEAFF. The CDR3 nucleotides read TGTGCCGTCCGGACAGTTGCTTTTGAAGCTTTCTTT.